The 26 T cell receptor beta chains presented below share a single source sample, sequenced in a study of shared clonotypes between healthy human individuals. CD45RO-negative, CCR7-positively selected cells formed the naive CD8 fraction, excluding terminally differentiated effector memory CD45RA+ cells. TCRdb's copy holds only in-frame clones and misses some; the assay was immunoSEQ multiplex PCR. Of over 2,000,000 clones in the sample, around 93% were seen once. Sample: naive CD8+ T cells from PBMCs. The receptors come from a man between 18 and 29 years old in good health. Some clones in this sample may be carry-over from other donors' samples.

The V call is TRBV10-3, the J call TRBJ2-2; TRBD1 might be the D (5 bases). V lost 6 bases, J lost 6 bases, and 20 bases lay in between. This CDR3 comprises 16 residues. Per the germline V gene, CDR1 is ENHRY and CDR2 is SYGVKD. For the CDR3, the DNA is TGTGCCATCAGAGCTGAGACAGTATTGGTCGCCGGGGAGCTGTTTTTT. Protein: CAIRAETVLVAGELFF.

The chain joins TRBV19 to TRBJ2-7, with 9 bases aligning to TRBD1. There are 15 residues in the CDR3. Per the germline V gene, CDR1 is LNHDA and CDR2 is SQIVND (reference sequence). V lost 8 bases and J lost 3; bases outside the gene matches: 11. The CDR3, as DNA: TGTGCCAGTTCGCCTTCTTGGGGACAGGGCTACGAGCAGTACTTC. Translating gives CASSPSWGQGYEQYF.

The chain is built from TRBV7-8 and TRBJ2-2; 9 positions match TRBD1. CDR3 size: 15 residues. The germline V gene encodes CDR1 SGHVS and CDR2 FQNEAQ. The V and J ends lost 7 bases and 2 bases, in that order; junction bases with no gene match: 5. CDR3 coding DNA: TGTGCCAGCACCAAGGACAGGGGAAACACCGGGGAGCTGTTTTTT. It codes for CASTKDRGNTGELFF. The entire variable domain, with the rest obtained from reference TRBV7-8 and TRBJ2-2, is as follows: GAGVSQSPRYKVAKRGQDVALRCDPISGHVSLFWYQQALGQGPEFLTYFQNEAQLDKSGLPSDRFFAERPEGSVSTLKIQRTQQEDSAVYLCASTKDRGNTGELFFGEGSRLTVL.

Only one count was recorded for this clone. The chain links TRBV28 to TRBJ1-2; TRBD1 matches at 7 bases. CDR1 is MDHEN, CDR2 SYDVKM, per germline. J was trimmed by 5 bases and V by 8 bases; bases with no gene match: 17. The CDR3 is made up of 16 amino acids. In DNA form, the CDR3 reads TGTGCCAGCTTTGGGGCCCGACAGGGACTCGGGTATGGCTACACCTTC. It encodes CASFGARQGLGYGYTF.

The chain recombines TRBV5-1 with TRBJ2-1; D not certain. From germline, CDR1 is SGHRS and CDR2 YFSETQ. The CDR3 totals 15 residues. The ends were cut back, 2 bases at V and 5 bases at J, with 14 bases in the middle. The CDR3 loop is CASSFYSGLNNEQFF. In DNA, the CDR3 is TGCGCCAGCAGCTTCTACTCGGGTCTCAACAATGAGCAGTTCTTC.

The V gene is TRBV4-3, the J gene TRBJ2-7; D possibly corresponds to TRBD1 (6 bases). CDR1 and CDR2 from the germline V gene are LGHNA and YSLEER. V was shortened by 0 bases and J by 2 bases, with 11 bases between the two germline ends. This CDR3 has 15 residues. This CDR3 reads CASSQDNTGPYEQYF. CDR3 in DNA: TGCGCCAGCAGCCAAGATAATACAGGGCCCTACGAGCAGTACTTC.

This chain joins TRBV11-2 and TRBJ1-1, with TRBD1 matching over 9 bases. There are 13 residues in the CDR3. Germline V gene sequence: CDR1 SGHAT, CDR2 FQNNGV. The trim removed 1 base at V and 12 bases at J, leaving 6 bases unmatched. The CDR3, as DNA: TGTGCCAGCAGCTTAGGGGGACAGGGCAATCCTTTCTTT. Amino acids: CASSLGGQGNPFF.

The chain joins TRBV27 to TRBJ1-5; D is uncertain. Trimming took off 0 bases at V and 0 bases at J, with 6 bases between the two ends. Germline V gives CDR1 MNHEY, CDR2 SMNVEV (reference sequence). The CDR3 runs to 15 residues. CDR3 region: CASSLSFISNQPQHF. The CDR3 DNA is TGTGCCAGCAGTTTATCCTTTATTAGCAATCAGCCCCAGCATTTT.

The chain couples TRBV7-6 to TRBJ2-1, with 10 positions matching TRBD1. V was clipped by 4 bases and J by 7 bases; unmatched bases: 7. CDR3 length: 15 amino acids. Per germline, CDR1 SGHVS and CDR2 FNYEAQ. CDR3 residues: CASSYRQGARNEQFF. CDR3 nucleotide sequence: TGTGCCAGCAGCTACCGACAGGGGGCGCGAAATGAGCAGTTCTTC.

This sequence joins TRBV9 and TRBJ2-7; D is uncertain. The length of the CDR3 is 14 residues. V was cut by 0 bases and J by 7 bases, with 14 bases left in between. In germline, CDR1 is SGDLS, CDR2 YYNGEE. CDR3 in DNA: TGTGCCAGCAGCGTAGACGGCGGCCCTGGGGAGCAGTACTTC. Translation gives CASSVDGGPGEQYF.

J is TRBJ2-7 and V is TRBV19, with D possibly matching TRBD1 (6 bases). This CDR3 has 15 amino acids. CDR1 and CDR2 from the germline V gene are LNHDA and SQIVND (reference sequence). V gave up 3 bases and J gave up 2 bases, with 14 bases separating them. The CDR3 protein is CASSIGAGEPYEQYF. The CDR3 DNA sequence: TGTGCCAGTAGTATTGGGGCAGGGGAGCCCTACGAGCAGTACTTC.

V usage is TRBV5-4 and J usage is TRBJ1-1; 8 nucleotides match TRBD1. Per germline, CDR1 SGHNT and CDR2 YYREEE (reference sequence). This CDR3 comprises 13 residues. V lost 7 bases to trimming and J lost 6 bases; unmatched junction nucleotides: 8. CDR3 residues: CASGQGLSPEAFF. The CDR3 DNA reads TGTGCCAGCGGACAGGGATTAAGCCCTGAAGCTTTCTTT.

The chain is built from TRBV6-5 and TRBJ2-5; perhaps TRBD2 as D (5 bases). The J call is doubtful: the DNA matches TRBJ2-7 better. CDR1 is MNHEY, CDR2 SVGAGI, per germline. The CDR3 sequence is 13 residues long. The CDR3 loop reads CASGSGLNYEQYF. In DNA, the CDR3 is TGTGCCAGCGGATCAGGACTCAACTACGAGCAGTACTTC.

The chain is built from TRBV9 and TRBJ2-5; TRBD1 matches 11 bases. Unmatched junction bases numbered 6, after V lost 3 bases and J lost 2 bases. Germline V gives CDR1 SGDLS, CDR2 YYNGEE. This CDR3 comprises 16 residues. In nucleotides, the CDR3 is TGTGCCAGCAGCGACTGGACAGGGGGCGCGCAAGAGACCCAGTACTTC. It codes for CASSDWTGGAQETQYF.

V and J are TRBV4-1 and TRBJ2-7; 9 bases map to TRBD2. Germline loops: CDR1 MGHRA, CDR2 YSYEKL. Losses at the gene ends were 1 base for V and 3 bases for J; bases not matched to a gene: 4. The CDR3 extends over 15 amino acids. The CDR3 sequence is CASSQVAGGYYEQYF. As DNA, the CDR3 is TGCGCCAGCAGCCAAGTCGCGGGGGGGTACTACGAGCAGTACTTC.

The genes are TRBV7-2 and TRBJ2-7; D gene uncertain. The length of the CDR3 is 14 residues. Trimming removed 2 bases from V and 5 bases from J, with 13 bases in between. Germline-derived CDR1 and CDR2 are SGHTA and FQGNSA. CDR3 nucleotides: TGTGCCAGCAGCTTAACCAGACCTCTCCACGAGCAGTACTTC. Protein: CASSLTRPLHEQYF.

This chain connects TRBV15 to TRBJ2-2; 7 positions agree with TRBD1. Losses at the gene ends were 1 base for V and 6 bases for J; bases not matched to a gene: 8. The V gene's germline CDR1 is LNHNV and CDR2 YYDKDF (reference sequence). The CDR3 has 16 amino acids. The CDR3 DNA sequence: TGTGCCACCAGCAGAGTTGGACAAACAGGGGCCGGGGAGCTGTTTTTT. Protein: CATSRVGQTGAGELFF.

The V and J genes are TRBV6-5 and TRBJ2-2; D gene unclear. The CDR3 sequence is 13 residues long. Germline V gene sequence: CDR1 MNHEY, CDR2 SVGAGI. V lost 2 bases to trimming and J lost 8 bases, with 9 bases between them. CDR3 bases: TGTGCCAGCAGTTACGTGGGTCCGGGGGAGCTGTTTTTT. Protein sequence: CASSYVGPGELFF.

The chain is built from TRBV13 and TRBJ1-1; D remains ambiguous. V lost 5 bases to trimming and J lost 8 bases, with 15 bases between them. The CDR3 totals 13 residues. Germline CDR1 PRHDT, CDR2 FYEKMQ (reference sequence). The CDR3 region is CASSPRMEGEAFF. The CDR3 coding sequence is TGTGCCAGCAGCCCCAGGATGGAAGGCGAAGCTTTCTTT.

The CDR3 protein is CASSLDGGEEEKLFF. The CDR3, as DNA: TGTGCCAGCAGCTTAGATGGGGGAGAAGAGGAAAAACTGTTTTTT. V usage is TRBV7-9 and J usage is TRBJ1-4; maybe TRBD1 (5 bases). The germline V and J ends were trimmed by 1 base and 8 bases, with 14 bases remaining between them. CDR1 and CDR2 from the germline V gene are SEHNR and FQNEAQ (reference sequence). The CDR3 covers 15 residues.

The chain is built from TRBV7-3 and TRBJ2-3, with unresolved D. Looked up from germline, CDR1 is SGHTA and CDR2 is FQGTGA. This CDR3 spans 13 amino acids. V was shortened by 4 bases and J by 11 bases, with 16 bases between the two germline ends. DNA of the CDR3: TGTGCCAGCAGCTCGCCCGGTGAGGCGGTGCAGTATTTT. It is translated as CASSSPGEAVQYF.

The rearrangement links TRBV7-8 to TRBJ2-7; 13 nucleotides match TRBD2. The CDR3 has 16 residues. CDR1 SGHVS and CDR2 FQNEAQ come from the germline V gene. V shed 5 bases, J shed 0 bases, and the junction held 4 bases outside the gene matches. The CDR3 reads CASSKGLAGTSYEQYF. The CDR3 nucleotides read TGTGCCAGCAGCAAGGGACTAGCGGGAACCTCCTACGAGCAGTACTTC.

The gene calls are TRBV27 and TRBJ2-5, with TRBD1 matching over 7 bases. Trimming took 4 bases from V and 1 from J; bases not matched to a gene: 9. From germline, CDR1 is MNHEY and CDR2 SMNVEV (reference sequence). The CDR3 has 16 residues. CDR3 region: CASSWTGAPSQETQYF. The DNA for the CDR3 is TGTGCCAGCAGTTGGACAGGAGCACCCAGCCAAGAGACCCAGTACTTC.

V gene TRBV19 combines with J gene TRBJ1-1; D might be TRBD1 (6 bases). With 6 bases removed from V and 3 bases from J, the gap between germline ends came to 8 bases. The CDR3 covers 12 residues. Germline V gene data show CDR1 as LNHDA and CDR2 as SQIVND (reference sequence). The CDR3 DNA reads TGTGCCAGTAGGGCAGGGGACACTGAAGCTTTCTTT. It codes for CASRAGDTEAFF. Using reference TRBV19 and TRBJ1-1 for the parts outside the CDR3, the full variable domain is DGGITQSPKYLFRKEGQNVTLSCEQNLNHDAMYWYRQDPGQGLRLIYYSQIVNDFQKGDIAEGYSVSREKKESFPLTVTSAQKNPTAFYLCASRAGDTEAFFGQGTRLTVV.

V gene TRBV11-3 combines with J gene TRBJ2-3; no clear D gene. V gave up 5 bases and J gave up 0 bases, with 6 bases separating them. This CDR3 region has 13 residues. Germline lookup yields CDR1 SGHNT and CDR2 YENEEA. The CDR3 region has the DNA TGTGCCAGCAGCCTAATTAGCACAGATACGCAGTATTTT. This codes for CASSLISTDTQYF.

Remarks on this clone: Other DNA sequences from this sample encode an identical CDR3 as well. The chain is built from TRBV2 and TRBJ2-7; 7 bases agree with TRBD2. J was trimmed by 0 bases and V by 4 bases; bases with no gene match: 0. Germline CDR1 and CDR2: SNHLY and FYNNEI. This CDR3 is 13 amino acids long. CDR3 in amino acids: CASSGGSSYEQYF. CDR3 bases: TGTGCCAGCAGTGGCGGGAGCTCCTACGAGCAGTACTTC. The full variable domain, completed using reference TRBV2 and TRBJ2-7, is EPEVTQTPSHQVTQMGQEVILRCVPISNHLYFYWYRQILGQKVEFLVSFYNNEISEKSEIFDDQFSVERPDGSNFTLKIRSTKLEDSAMYFCASSGGSSYEQYFGPGTRLTVT.